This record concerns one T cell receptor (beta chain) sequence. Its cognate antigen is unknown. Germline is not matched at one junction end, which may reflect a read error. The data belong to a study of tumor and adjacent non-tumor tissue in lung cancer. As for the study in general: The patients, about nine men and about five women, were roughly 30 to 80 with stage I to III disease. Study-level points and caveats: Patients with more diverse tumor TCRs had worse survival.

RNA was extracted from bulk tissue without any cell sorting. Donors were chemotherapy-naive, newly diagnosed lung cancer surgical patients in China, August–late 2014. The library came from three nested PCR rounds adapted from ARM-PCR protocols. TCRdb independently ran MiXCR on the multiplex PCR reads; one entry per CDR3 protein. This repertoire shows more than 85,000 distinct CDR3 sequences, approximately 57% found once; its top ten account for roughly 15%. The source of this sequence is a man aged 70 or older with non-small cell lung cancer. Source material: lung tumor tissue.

The CDR3 sequence: CASSLERQETQYF. The CDR3 region has the DNA TGTGCCAGCAGCTTAGAACGGCAAGAGACTCAGTACTTC. The rearrangement joins TRBV11-3 to TRBJ2-5; D is unresolved. Germline CDR1 is SGHNT and CDR2 is YENEEA. The CDR3 is 13 residues long.